Each of the 15 T cell receptor beta chains below was sequenced from the same sample in a study of cytomegalovirus exposure and HLA in healthy donors. This PCR relied on a set of 60 Vbeta primers and 13 Jbeta primers. TCRdb keeps only in-frame clones here, not all; method: immunoSEQ multiplex PCR. This table has some 160,000 clones, 70% to 80% appearing once. The sequenced sample consisted of PBMCs. Every receptor here comes from a male donor in good health and CMV-seronegative.

In its sample, this clone was seen once. The chain joins TRBV4-2 to TRBJ2-3; TRBD2 matches 11 bases. The CDR3 sequence is 14 residues long. V was clipped by 8 bases and J by 4 bases; unmatched bases: 5. In germline, CDR1 is LGHNA, CDR2 YNFKEQ. The CDR3: CASGTSGGPDTQYF. CDR3 DNA sequence: TGTGCCAGCGGAACTAGCGGGGGACCAGATACGCAGTATTTT.

The J gene is TRBJ2-7, the V gene TRBV7-2, with D possibly matching TRBD1 (5 bases). The CDR3 sequence is 14 residues long. Germline V gene sequence: CDR1 SGHTA, CDR2 FQGNSA. V shed 5 bases and J shed 1 base, with 12 bases lying between them. CDR3 amino acids: CASSPSTASYEQYF. The CDR3 DNA is TGTGCCAGCAGCCCATCGACAGCATCCTACGAGCAGTACTTC. The full variable domain, completed using reference TRBV7-2 and TRBJ2-7, is GAGVSQSPSNKVTEKGKDVELRCDPISGHTALYWYRQSLGQGLEFLIYFQGNSAPDKSGLPSDRFSAERTGGSVSTLTIQRTQQEDSAVYLCASSPSTASYEQYFGPGTRLTVT.

The rearrangement links TRBV4-3 to TRBJ2-7, with 9 bases identical to TRBD2. CDR3 length equals 16 residues. The V and J ends lost 0 bases and 5 bases, in that order; junction bases with no gene match: 8. Germline V CDR1 and CDR2: LGHNA, YSLEER. Here the CDR3 DNA reads TGCGCCAGCAGCCAAGAACGAGCGGGGGGTCGAAACGAGCAGTACTTC. Amino acids: CASSQERAGGRNEQYF.

The gene calls are TRBV27 and TRBJ2-1, with 7 bases identical to TRBD1. The CDR3 covers 17 residues. Looked up from germline, CDR1 is MNHEY and CDR2 is SMNVEV (reference sequence). V was pared by 0 bases and J by 1 base, with 6 bases of the junction left unmatched. CDR3 in amino acids: CASSLSPGGISYNEQFF. The CDR3 DNA reads TGTGCCAGCAGTTTATCGCCAGGGGGAATATCCTACAATGAGCAGTTCTTC.

The rearrangement uses TRBV7-9 and TRBJ2-7, with D perhaps TRBD2 (7 bases). CDR1 and CDR2 from the germline V gene are SEHNR and FQNEAQ (reference sequence). Trimming shortened V by 4 bases and J by 5 bases, and 18 bases separated the two germline ends. This CDR3 contains 15 residues. CDR3 DNA sequence: TGTGCCAGCAGCTCGAGGGGGGGGGCGGACCACGAGCAGTACTTC. Encoded protein: CASSSRGGADHEQYF.

The chain uses TRBV7-2 and TRBJ2-3; TRBD1 matches at 8 bases. CDR1 SGHTA and CDR2 FQGNSA come from the germline V gene. The CDR3 extends over 15 amino acids. J gave up 4 bases and V 5 bases, and 8 bases lay outside the gene matches. The CDR3 region is CASSPGQGPSDTQYF. In nucleotides, the CDR3 is TGTGCCAGCAGCCCAGGACAGGGCCCCTCAGATACGCAGTATTTT.

The V and J genes are TRBV6-5 and TRBJ1-6; D call uncertain. This CDR3 contains 13 residues. CDR1 MNHEY and CDR2 SVGAGI come from the germline V gene. V was cut by 5 bases and J by 8 bases, with 10 bases left in between. CDR3 sequence reads: CASSTSRDSPLHF. CDR3 DNA: TGTGCCAGCAGTACTTCCCGGGATTCACCCCTCCACTTT.

In this sample, this clone turned up a few times. The genes are TRBV9 and TRBJ2-7; D perhaps matches TRBD2 (5 bases). Trimming removed 1 base from V and 7 bases from J, with 18 bases in between. CDR1 is SGDLS, CDR2 YYNGEE, per germline. This CDR3 contains 15 residues. The CDR3 DNA sequence: TGTGCCAGCAGCGTATCCCCGGGTTACACGGGAGAGCAGTACTTC. As protein: CASSVSPGYTGEQYF.

The V gene is TRBV7-8, the J gene TRBJ2-1; 8 nucleotides agree with TRBD1. V was clipped by 5 bases and J by 8 bases; unmatched bases: 11. Germline V gene lookup returns CDR1 SGHVS and CDR2 FQNEAQ. The CDR3 sequence is 15 residues long. CDR3 protein: CASSIKRQGIDEQFF. As DNA, the CDR3 is TGTGCCAGCAGCATAAAGAGACAGGGGATCGATGAGCAGTTCTTC.

The sample holds one count of this clone. The chain has TRBV5-4 and TRBJ2-2; TRBD2 aligns across 8 bases. The CDR3 is made up of 14 amino acids. Germline CDR1 and CDR2: SGHNT and YYREEE (reference sequence). The trim removed 4 bases at V and 4 bases at J, leaving 3 bases unmatched. The CDR3 protein is CASSGGTSTGELFF. The CDR3 nucleotides read TGTGCCAGCAGCGGCGGGACTAGCACCGGGGAGCTGTTTTTT.

This rearrangement joins TRBV4-1 to TRBJ2-1; D gene ambiguous. V dropped 6 bases and J dropped 5 bases, with 14 bases sitting between them. In germline, CDR1 is MGHRA, CDR2 YSYEKL. The CDR3 length is 14 residues. CDR3 residues: CASSPILRDNEQFF. The CDR3 DNA reads TGCGCCAGCAGTCCTATCCTTCGGGACAATGAGCAGTTCTTC.

This clone was recorded once. The chain carries TRBV6-5 and TRBJ2-1; 12 nucleotides line up with TRBD2. V was clipped by 5 bases and J by 9 bases; unmatched bases: 8. Germline CDR1 is MNHEY and CDR2 is SVGAGI. The CDR3 is made up of 15 amino acids. The CDR3 is CASSTLTSGGVEQFF. The CDR3 bases are TGTGCCAGCAGTACGCTGACTAGCGGGGGCGTTGAGCAGTTCTTC.

This clone was counted only a few times. This chain joins TRBV27 and TRBJ2-7; TRBD2 agrees at 9 bases. Per germline, CDR1 MNHEY and CDR2 SMNVEV (reference sequence). Trimming took 4 bases from V and 2 from J; bases not matched to a gene: 6. The CDR3 is 15 residues long. CDR3 DNA sequence: TGTGCCAGCAGTTATAGCGGGGGCATAACCTACGAGCAGTACTTC. It codes for CASSYSGGITYEQYF.

This chain joins TRBV5-5 and TRBJ2-7, with TRBD1 matching over 9 bases. CDR1 and CDR2 (germline): SGHKS, YYEKEE (reference sequence). This CDR3 has 16 amino acids. Unmatched junction bases numbered 8, after V lost 4 bases and J lost 0 bases. CDR3 DNA: TGTGCCAGCAGCCGGGGACAGGGTCTGAGCTCCTACGAGCAGTACTTC. Its translation: CASSRGQGLSSYEQYF.

The V and J genes are TRBV7-9 and TRBJ2-2, with D possibly TRBD1 on 6 matching bases. V lost 3 bases and J 6 bases, leaving 8 bases between the germline ends. The germline gives CDR1 SEHNR, CDR2 FQNEAQ (reference sequence). The CDR3 sequence is 13 residues long. CDR3 in DNA: TGTGCCAGCAGCTTCCCAGGGGCCGGGGAGCTGTTTTTT. It translates to CASSFPGAGELFF.